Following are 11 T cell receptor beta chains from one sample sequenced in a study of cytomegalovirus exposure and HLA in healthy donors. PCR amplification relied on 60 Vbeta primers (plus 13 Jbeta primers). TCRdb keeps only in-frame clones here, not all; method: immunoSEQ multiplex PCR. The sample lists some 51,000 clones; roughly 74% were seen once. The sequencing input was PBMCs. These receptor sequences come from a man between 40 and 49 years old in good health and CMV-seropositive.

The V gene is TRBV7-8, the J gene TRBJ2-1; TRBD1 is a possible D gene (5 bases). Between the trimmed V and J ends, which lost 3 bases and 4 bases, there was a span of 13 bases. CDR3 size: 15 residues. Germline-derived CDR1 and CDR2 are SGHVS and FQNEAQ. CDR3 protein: CASSFSGLGYNEQFF. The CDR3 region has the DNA TGTGCCAGCAGCTTCTCAGGGCTTGGGTACAATGAGCAGTTCTTC.

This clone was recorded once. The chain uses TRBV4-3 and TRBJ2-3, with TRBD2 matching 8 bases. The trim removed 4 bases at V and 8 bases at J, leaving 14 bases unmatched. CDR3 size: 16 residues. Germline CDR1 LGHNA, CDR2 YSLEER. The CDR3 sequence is CASSPPSGGTKRTQYF. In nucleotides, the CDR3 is TGCGCCAGCAGCCCTCCCAGCGGGGGCACTAAGCGTACGCAGTATTTT.

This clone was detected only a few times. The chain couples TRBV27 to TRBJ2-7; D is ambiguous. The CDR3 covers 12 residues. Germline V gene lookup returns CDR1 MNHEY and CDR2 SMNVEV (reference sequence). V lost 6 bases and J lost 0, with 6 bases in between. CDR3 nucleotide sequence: TGTGCCAGCAGCCAAAACTCCTACGAGCAGTACTTC. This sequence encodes CASSQNSYEQYF.

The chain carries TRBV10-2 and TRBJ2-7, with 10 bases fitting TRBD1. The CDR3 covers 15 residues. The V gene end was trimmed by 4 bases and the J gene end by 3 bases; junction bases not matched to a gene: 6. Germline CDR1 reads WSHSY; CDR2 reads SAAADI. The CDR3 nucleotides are TGCGCCAGCAGTGGTACCCGGGACAGGGGCTACGAGCAGTACTTC. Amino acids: CASSGTRDRGYEQYF.

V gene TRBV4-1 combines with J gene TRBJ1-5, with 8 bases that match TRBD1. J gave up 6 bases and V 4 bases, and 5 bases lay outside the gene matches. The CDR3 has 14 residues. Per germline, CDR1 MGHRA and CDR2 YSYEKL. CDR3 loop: CASSPRQGAQPQHF. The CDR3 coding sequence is TGCGCCAGCAGCCCGCGCCAGGGGGCTCAGCCCCAGCATTTT.

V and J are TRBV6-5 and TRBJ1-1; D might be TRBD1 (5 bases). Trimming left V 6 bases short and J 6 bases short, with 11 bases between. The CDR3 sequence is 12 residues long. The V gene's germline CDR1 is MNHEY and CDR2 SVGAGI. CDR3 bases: TGTGCCAGCAGACAGGCCCCGGCTGAAGCTTTCTTT. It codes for CASRQAPAEAFF.

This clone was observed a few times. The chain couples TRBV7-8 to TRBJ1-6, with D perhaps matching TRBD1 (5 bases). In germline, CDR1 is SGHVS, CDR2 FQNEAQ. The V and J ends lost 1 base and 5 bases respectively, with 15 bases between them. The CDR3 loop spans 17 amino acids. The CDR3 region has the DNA TGTGCCAGCAGCTTAGAAGACAGAACGTCGAATAATTCACCCCTCCACTTT. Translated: CASSLEDRTSNNSPLHF.

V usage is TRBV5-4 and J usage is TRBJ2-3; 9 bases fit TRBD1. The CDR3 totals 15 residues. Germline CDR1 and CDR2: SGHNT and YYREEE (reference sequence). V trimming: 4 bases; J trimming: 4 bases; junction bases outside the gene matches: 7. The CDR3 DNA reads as TGTGCCAGCAGCAGGGGACAGGGTGGTGCAGATACGCAGTATTTT. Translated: CASSRGQGGADTQYF. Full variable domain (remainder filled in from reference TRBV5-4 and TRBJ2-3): ETGVTQSPTHLIKTRGQQVTLRCSSQSGHNTVSWYQQALGQGPQFIFQYYREEENGRGNFPPRFSGLQFPNYSSELNVNALELDDSALYLCASSRGQGGADTQYFGPGTRLTVL.

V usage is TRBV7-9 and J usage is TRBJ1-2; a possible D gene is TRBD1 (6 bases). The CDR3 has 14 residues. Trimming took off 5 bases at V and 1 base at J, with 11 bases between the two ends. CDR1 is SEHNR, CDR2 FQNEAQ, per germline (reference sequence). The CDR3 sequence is CASSLGGDNYGYTF. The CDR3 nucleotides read TGTGCCAGCAGCCTAGGGGGGGATAACTATGGCTACACCTTC.

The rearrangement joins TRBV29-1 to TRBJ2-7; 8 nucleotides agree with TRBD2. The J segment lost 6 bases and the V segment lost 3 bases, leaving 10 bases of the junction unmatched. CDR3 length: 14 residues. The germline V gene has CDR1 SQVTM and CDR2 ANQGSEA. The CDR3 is CSVDISGAKGEQYF. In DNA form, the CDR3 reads TGCAGCGTTGATATTAGCGGGGCTAAGGGCGAGCAGTACTTC.

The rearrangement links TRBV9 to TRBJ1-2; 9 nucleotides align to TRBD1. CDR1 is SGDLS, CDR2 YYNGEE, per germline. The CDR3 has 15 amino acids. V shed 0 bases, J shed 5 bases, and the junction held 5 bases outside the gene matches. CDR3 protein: CASSVGGTGMYGYTF. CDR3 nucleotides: TGTGCCAGCAGCGTAGGCGGGACAGGGATGTATGGCTACACCTTC.